These 17 T cell receptor beta chains were sequenced from one sample in a study of PD-1 blockade in classical Hodgkin lymphoma. The protocol was immunoSEQ multiplex PCR, while the TCRdb copy is restricted to in-frame clones and leaves out a portion. The sample holds tens of thousands of clones, roughly nine tenths seen once. As to time point: cycle 4 day 1 (C4D1), after five to seven weeks of nivolumab. Every one of the patients relapsed after autologous stem cell transplantation (brentuximab vedotin exposure was variable). Negative selection with magnetic separation was used to purify CD4+ T cells from thawed PBMCs. Sample: CD4+ T cells from blood, taken before the fourth cycle of nivolumab. These receptors came from a human donor with classical Hodgkin lymphoma.

This chain connects TRBV15 to TRBJ1-5; D remains ambiguous. From germline, CDR1 is LNHNV and CDR2 YYDKDF (reference sequence). This CDR3 comprises 15 residues. The germline V and J ends were trimmed by 0 bases and 1 base, with 7 bases remaining between them. CDR3 amino acids: CATSREAGSNQPQHF. As DNA, the CDR3 is TGTGCCACCAGCAGAGAGGCGGGCAGCAATCAGCCCCAGCATTTT.

V and J are TRBV6-5 and TRBJ2-2; maybe TRBD1 (6 bases). The CDR3 covers 15 residues. Germline CDR1 and CDR2: MNHEY and SVGAGI. V gave up 0 bases and J gave up 4 bases, with 9 bases separating them. The CDR3 DNA reads as TGTGCCAGCAGTTACTCGTCGGACAGCACCGGGGAGCTGTTTTTT. Protein sequence: CASSYSSDSTGELFF.

The chain recombines TRBV28 with TRBJ2-1; 8 bases map to TRBD2. The CDR3 extends over 14 amino acids. J gave up 7 bases and V 3 bases, and 5 bases lay outside the gene matches. Germline V CDR1 and CDR2: MDHEN, SYDVKM. The CDR3 spells CASSFHSGTNEQFF. CDR3 sequence (DNA): TGTGCCAGCAGTTTCCATAGCGGGACGAATGAGCAGTTCTTC.

This clone has just a few counts. The rearrangement joins TRBV5-5 to TRBJ1-6, with no clear D. V lost 1 base and J 10 bases, leaving 9 bases between the germline ends. This CDR3 is 13 amino acids long. From germline, CDR1 is SGHKS and CDR2 YYEKEE (reference sequence). CDR3 sequence reads: CASSLRALSPLHF. CDR3 nucleotide sequence: TGTGCCAGCAGCTTGAGGGCCCTCTCACCCCTCCACTTT.

This chain links TRBV29-1 with TRBJ1-1, with D maybe TRBD1 (5 bases). The CDR3 runs 13 residues. Germline V gene sequence: CDR1 SQVTM, CDR2 ANQGSEA. V was pared by 0 bases and J by 3 bases, with 8 bases between. CDR3 region: CSVEEQVYTEAFF. CDR3 DNA sequence: TGCAGCGTTGAAGAACAGGTGTACACTGAAGCTTTCTTT.

V is TRBV4-1 and J is TRBJ1-5; D is undetermined. CDR1 is MGHRA and CDR2 is YSYEKL in the germline V gene. CDR3 length equals 16 residues. Trimming left V 0 bases short and J 2 bases short, with 11 bases between. CDR3 bases: TGCGCCAGCAGCCAAGAAGGGATCGGAGGCAATCAGCCCCAGCATTTT. It yields the protein CASSQEGIGGNQPQHF.

The chain recombines TRBV7-2 with TRBJ2-2; D gene ambiguous. The CDR3 has 12 residues. Looked up from germline, CDR1 is SGHTA and CDR2 is FQGNSA. Trimming took 1 base from V and 9 from J, leaving 6 bases between them. The CDR3 DNA follows: TGTGCCAGCAGCTTAGTCTCGAGGGAGCTGTTTTTT. Its protein product is CASSLVSRELFF. Drawing the rest from reference TRBV7-2 and TRBJ2-2, the complete variable domain is GAGVSQSPSNKVTEKGKDVELRCDPISGHTALYWYRQSLGQGLEFLIYFQGNSAPDKSGLPSDRFSAERTGGSVSTLTIQRTQQEDSAVYLCASSLVSRELFFGEGSRLTVL.

This clone has a single count. This sequence joins TRBV5-5 and TRBJ2-2; D is perhaps TRBD1 (5 bases). This CDR3 has 16 residues. Germline CDR1 reads SGHKS; CDR2 reads YYEKEE (reference sequence). V was clipped by 1 base and J by 3 bases, with 13 bases between them. The CDR3 DNA follows: TGTGCCAGCAGCTTGACCGCAGGGCCGGACACCGGGGAGCTGTTTTTT. Translated: CASSLTAGPDTGELFF.

The chain combines TRBV19 with TRBJ1-2, with 7 bases that match TRBD1. The J segment lost 6 bases and the V segment lost 3 bases, leaving 7 bases of the junction unmatched. This CDR3 contains 14 residues. CDR1 is LNHDA, CDR2 SQIVND, per germline (reference sequence). This CDR3 reads CASSIGTGADGYTF. The CDR3 DNA sequence: TGTGCCAGTAGTATCGGTACAGGGGCGGATGGCTACACCTTC.

The chain couples TRBV7-2 to TRBJ2-1, with a possible D match to TRBD1 (5 bases). CDR1 is SGHTA, CDR2 FQGNSA, per germline. V shed 1 base and J shed 0 bases, with 10 bases lying between them. CDR3 size: 16 residues. The CDR3 is CASSLDRTTSYNEQFF. CDR3 coding DNA: TGTGCCAGCAGCTTAGACAGGACGACCTCCTACAATGAGCAGTTCTTC.

The chain employs TRBV19 and TRBJ1-5, with D unresolved. CDR3 size: 15 residues. CDR1 and CDR2 (germline): LNHDA, SQIVND (reference sequence). Trimming shortened V by 3 bases and J by 7 bases, and 16 bases separated the two germline ends. The CDR3 here is CASSIQLGRGQPQHF. The CDR3 DNA is TGTGCCAGTAGTATCCAACTCGGCCGCGGGCAGCCCCAGCATTTT.

V gene TRBV27 combines with J gene TRBJ1-6; D not certain. The germline V gene has CDR1 MNHEY and CDR2 SMNVEV (reference sequence). The CDR3 is 13 residues long. V dropped 5 bases and J dropped 11 bases, with 13 bases sitting between them. The CDR3 spells CASSMRDRAPLHF. The CDR3 DNA sequence: TGTGCCAGCAGTATGAGGGATAGGGCACCCCTCCACTTT.

The V call is TRBV13, the J call TRBJ2-5, with D perhaps being TRBD1 or TRBD2 (5 bases each). Trimming removed 2 bases from V and 7 bases from J, with 11 bases in between. Germline CDR1 reads PRHDT; CDR2 reads FYEKMQ (reference sequence). This CDR3 comprises 13 residues. The CDR3 is CASSLSGAGTQYF. CDR3 sequence (DNA): TGTGCCAGCAGCTTATCCGGGGCGGGGACCCAGTACTTC.

The rearrangement uses TRBV4-2 and TRBJ2-3; 7 nucleotides align to TRBD2. The CDR3 runs 15 residues. With 2 bases clipped from V and 6 bases from J, the junction kept 8 bases outside the gene matches. Germline V gene data show CDR1 as LGHNA and CDR2 as YNFKEQ. The CDR3 DNA reads TGTGCCAGCAGCCAAATGGCGGGGGATTGGGATACGCAGTATTTT. It encodes CASSQMAGDWDTQYF.

V gene TRBV11-2 combines with J gene TRBJ1-6; no clear D. Trimming shortened V by 3 bases and J by 0 bases, and 9 bases separated the two germline ends. CDR3 length: 16 amino acids. The germline V gene has CDR1 SGHAT and CDR2 FQNNGV. In DNA, the CDR3 is TGTGCCAGCAGCTTTCGCCAGAGCTCCTATAATTCACCCCTCCACTTT. Translated: CASSFRQSSYNSPLHF.

This chain links TRBV27 with TRBJ2-1, with TRBD2 matching over 7 bases. V was pared by 5 bases and J by 0 bases, with 7 bases of the junction left unmatched. The V gene's germline CDR1 is MNHEY and CDR2 SMNVEV (reference sequence). The CDR3 has 16 amino acids. CDR3 coding DNA: TGTGCCAGCAGTCAAACCGGGAGGATCTCCTACAATGAGCAGTTCTTC. Translated, it gives CASSQTGRISYNEQFF.

This sequence joins TRBV5-1 and TRBJ2-7, with 11 bases fitting TRBD2. In germline, CDR1 is SGHRS, CDR2 YFSETQ. Germline trimming cut 4 bases from V and 3 bases from J; bases unmatched to any gene: 3. The CDR3 has 14 residues. The CDR3 sequence: CASSPTSGNYEQYF. The CDR3 DNA sequence: TGCGCCAGCAGCCCGACTAGCGGGAACTACGAGCAGTACTTC.